The clone carrying this T cell receptor beta chain has only one observation. Antigen specificity is unknown. An end of the junction does not agree with germline; a read error may underlie this. The CDR3 contains 18 residues. From germline, CDR1 is SQVTM and CDR2 ANQGSEA. The sample comes from a study of cytomegalovirus exposure and HLA in healthy donors. Study background: A subsequent analysis reported that the roughly 120 validation repertoires were produced on the same platform that had also been used for the 666 first-cohort repertoires. Study-wide points: That first-cohort TCR clusters tended to co-occur in the approximately 110 validation repertoires was found in a later analysis. Diagnosis of cytomegalovirus status made by the classifier reportedly showed high specificity and sensitivity.

The donors were in the approximately 120-subject validation cohort, distinct from the approximately 700-subject first cohort. TCRdb's table, derived via immunoSEQ multiplex PCR, lists solely in-frame clones and lacks some. The top ten hold 4% to 6% of the sample, which has roughly 120,000 clones, more than 75% seen once. The chain uses TRBV29-1 and TRBJ2-3; 9 bases fit TRBD2. The sample taken for sequencing was PBMCs. The sequence derives from a man younger than 30 in good health and CMV-seronegative. The CDR3 sequence is CSVAGGLSLESLLDMQYF. The CDR3 coding sequence is TGCAGCGTCGCGGGGGGGCTTAGCCTGGAGTCTCTTTTGGATATGCAGTATTTT.